This T cell receptor beta chain is drawn from a study of cytomegalovirus exposure and HLA in healthy donors. Study-wide findings and caveats: Across donors, presence/absence analyses took sequencing depth to be roughly uniform. Associated with cytomegalovirus, according to the listing, were 150 to 200 TCR beta chains.

A note on this clone: Its antigen is unknown.

PCR primers comprised 60 Vbeta and 13 Jbeta primers. Measured with immunoSEQ multiplex PCR; TCRdb has only the in-frame clones, and not every one. The sample carries under 200,000 clones, over 70% recorded once. Germline V gene sequence: CDR1 SGHTA, CDR2 FQGNSA. Trimming cost V 3 bases and J 4 bases, with 21 bases left between them. The CDR3 has 17 residues. V is TRBV7-2 and J is TRBJ1-1; tentatively, D is TRBD1 (6 bases). The sequenced sample was PBMCs. The clonotype originates from a middle-aged man in good health and CMV-seronegative. The CDR3 is CASSFPGRRGRGTEAFF. The CDR3 region has the DNA TGTGCCAGCAGCTTTCCTGGTCGGCGGGGGCGAGGCACTGAAGCTTTCTTT. The full variable domain, with the rest looked up from reference TRBV7-2 and TRBJ1-1, is GAGVSQSPSNKVTEKGKDVELRCDPISGHTALYWYRQSLGQGLEFLIYFQGNSAPDKSGLPSDRFSAERTGGSVSTLTIQRTQQEDSAVYLCASSFPGRRGRGTEAFFGQGTRLTVV.